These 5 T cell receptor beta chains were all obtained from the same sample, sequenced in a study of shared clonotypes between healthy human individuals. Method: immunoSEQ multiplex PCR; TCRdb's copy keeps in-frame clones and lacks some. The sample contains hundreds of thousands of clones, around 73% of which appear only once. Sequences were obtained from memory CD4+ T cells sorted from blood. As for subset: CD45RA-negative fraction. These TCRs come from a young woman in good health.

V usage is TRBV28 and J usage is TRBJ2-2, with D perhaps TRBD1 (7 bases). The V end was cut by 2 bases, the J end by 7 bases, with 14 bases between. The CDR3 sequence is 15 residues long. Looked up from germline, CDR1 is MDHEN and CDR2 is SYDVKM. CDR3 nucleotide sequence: TGTGCCAGCAGTTTAACCGGAGGGGGCGGCGGGGAGCTGTTTTTT. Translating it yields CASSLTGGGGGELFF.

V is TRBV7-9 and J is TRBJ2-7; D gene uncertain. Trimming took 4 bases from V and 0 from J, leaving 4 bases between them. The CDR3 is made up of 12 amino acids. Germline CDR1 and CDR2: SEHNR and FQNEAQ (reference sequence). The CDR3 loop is CASSSSSYEQYF. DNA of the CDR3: TGTGCCAGCAGCTCGTCCTCCTACGAGCAGTACTTC.

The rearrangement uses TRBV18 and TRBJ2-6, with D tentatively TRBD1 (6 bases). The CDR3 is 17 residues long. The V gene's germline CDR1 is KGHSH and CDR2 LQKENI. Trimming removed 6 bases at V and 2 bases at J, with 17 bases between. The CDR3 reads CASSSDAGEPGANVLTF. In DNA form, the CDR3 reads TGTGCCAGCTCCTCTGACGCAGGGGAGCCTGGGGCCAACGTCCTGACTTTC. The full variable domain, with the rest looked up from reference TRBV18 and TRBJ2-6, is NAGVMQNPRHLVRRRGQEARLRCSPMKGHSHVYWYRQLPEEGLKFMVYLQKENIIDESGMPKERFSAEFPKEGPSILRIQQVVRGDSAAYFCASSSDAGEPGANVLTFGAGSRLTVL.

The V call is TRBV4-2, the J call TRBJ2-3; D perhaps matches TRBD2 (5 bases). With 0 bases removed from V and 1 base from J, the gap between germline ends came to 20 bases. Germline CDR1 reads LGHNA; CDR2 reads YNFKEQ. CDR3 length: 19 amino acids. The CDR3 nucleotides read TGTGCCAGCAGCCAAGATCGTCAGTGGAGCGGACTTGGCACAGATACGCAGTATTTT. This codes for CASSQDRQWSGLGTDTQYF.

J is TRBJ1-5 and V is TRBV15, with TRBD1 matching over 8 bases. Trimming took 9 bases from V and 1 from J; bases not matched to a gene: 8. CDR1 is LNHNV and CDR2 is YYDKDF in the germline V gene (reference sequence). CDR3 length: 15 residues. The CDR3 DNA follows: TGTGCCACTGCTGCGGCAGGGGGCAGCAATCAGCCCCAGCATTTT. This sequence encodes CATAAAGGSNQPQHF.